Below, one TCR beta chain is given with its context. This sample was included in a study of CD8 T cells in Susac syndrome. The wider study: Blood was drawn from Susac syndrome patients while they were therapy-naive, on corticosteroids, or on intravenous immunoglobulin alone.

Trimming stripped 3 bases from V and 4 bases from J, with 18 bases between. Germline V gives CDR1 DFQATT, CDR2 SNEGSKA (reference sequence). The CDR3 totals 15 residues. TCR beta sequencing was performed on blood CD8+ and CD4+ T cells. RNA was extracted with the RNeasy kit, and a quantity of roughly 0.45 to 1 ug was reverse transcribed using random hexamers. immunoSEQ multiplex PCR amplified TCR beta CDR3 across 54 Vbeta, 13 Jbeta. TCRdb recomputed calls from the immunoSEQ multiplex PCR reads with MiXCR, one row per CDR3 protein. This table has 160,000 or so distinct CDR3 sequences, roughly 92% appearing once.

The V call is TRBV20-1, the J call TRBJ2-5; D assignment may be TRBD1 or TRBD2 (5 bases each). The clonotype comes from a human donor with Susac syndrome. The sequencing input was CD4+ T cells from PBMCs. CDR3 bases: TGCAGTGCTAGTTCAGGGTTCGGACTCGGAGAGACCCAGTACTTC. This gives the protein CSASSGFGLGETQYF.